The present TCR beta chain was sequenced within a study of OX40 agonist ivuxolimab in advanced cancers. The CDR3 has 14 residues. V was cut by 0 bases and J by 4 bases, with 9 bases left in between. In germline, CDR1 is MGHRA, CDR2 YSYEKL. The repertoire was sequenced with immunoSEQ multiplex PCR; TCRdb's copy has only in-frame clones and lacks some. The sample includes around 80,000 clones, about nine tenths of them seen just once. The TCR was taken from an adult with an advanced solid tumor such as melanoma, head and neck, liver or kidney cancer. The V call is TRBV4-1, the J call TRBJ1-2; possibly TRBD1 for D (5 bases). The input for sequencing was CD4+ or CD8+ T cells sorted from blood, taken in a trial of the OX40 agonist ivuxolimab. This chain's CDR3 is CASSQDTGIYGYTF. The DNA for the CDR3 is TGCGCCAGCAGCCAAGATACAGGAATCTATGGCTACACCTTC.